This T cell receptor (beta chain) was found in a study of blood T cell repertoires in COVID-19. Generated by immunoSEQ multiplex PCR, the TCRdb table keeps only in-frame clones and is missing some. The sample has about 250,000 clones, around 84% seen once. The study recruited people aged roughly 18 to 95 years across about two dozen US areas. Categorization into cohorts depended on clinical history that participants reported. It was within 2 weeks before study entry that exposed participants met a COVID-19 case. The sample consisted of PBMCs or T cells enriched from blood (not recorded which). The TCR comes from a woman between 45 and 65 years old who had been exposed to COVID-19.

CDR3 nucleotides: TGTGCCAGCAGTCGTCCCCCGTGGATGGAGGGGAACACTGAAGCTTTCTTT. This codes for CASSRPPWMEGNTEAFF. The chain combines TRBV28 with TRBJ1-1; D not resolved. V was clipped by 5 bases and J by 1 base, with 20 bases between them. The CDR3 consists of 17 residues. Germline CDR1 MDHEN, CDR2 SYDVKM.